The 19 T cell receptor beta chains below were found in one sample sequenced in a study of healthy donors' naive CD4 and CD8 T cells. Each TCR library used around 500 ng of total RNA and a linear amplification protocol. TCRdb called the reads again in MiXCR, with one record for every CDR3 protein. The data show 180,000 or so distinct CDR3 sequences, 65% to 75% seen once. Source material: naive CD4+ and CD8+ T cells sorted from blood, pooled from several donors. These receptors were taken from a pool of human donors in good health; the sample pools cells from several healthy donors.

CDR3 residues: CASSDSWGTSGSPEIETQYF. Here the CDR3 DNA reads TGTGCCAGCAGCGACTCATGGGGGACTAGCGGGAGCCCGGAGATTGAGACCCAGTACTTC. The chain has TRBV11-2 and TRBJ2-5; TRBD2 agrees at 14 bases. Germline V gene data show CDR1 as SGHAT and CDR2 as FQNNGV. The CDR3 sequence is 20 residues long. V was clipped by 5 bases and J by 5 bases; unmatched bases: 19.

This chain joins TRBV20-1 and TRBJ2-7; D unresolved. V was pared by 0 bases and J by 2 bases, with 8 bases between. Germline CDR1 is DFQATT and CDR2 is SNEGSKA (reference sequence). The CDR3 sequence is 13 residues long. The CDR3 DNA is TGCAGTGCTAGAGATGGAGTGACCTACGAGCAGTACTTC. The encoded protein is CSARDGVTYEQYF.

V is TRBV18 and J is TRBJ2-1; 7 bases line up with TRBD2. The germline V gene encodes CDR1 KGHSH and CDR2 LQKENI. Germline trimming cut 0 bases from V and 8 bases from J; bases unmatched to any gene: 4. This CDR3 has 14 amino acids. In DNA form, the CDR3 reads TGTGCCAGCTCACCACCGGGAGGGACGTATGAGCAGTTCTTC. Its translation is CASSPPGGTYEQFF.

This chain uses TRBV19 with TRBJ2-5, with 7 bases identical to TRBD1. Trimming at V came to 10 bases and at J to 0 bases, leaving 11 bases not matched to a gene. Germline CDR1 reads LNHDA; CDR2 reads SQIVND (reference sequence). The CDR3 covers 15 residues. CDR3 DNA: TGTGCCACCAGCGCTTTTGGGACAGACCAAGAGACCCAGTACTTC. It encodes CATSAFGTDQETQYF.

This chain uses TRBV28 with TRBJ2-7, with 8 bases fitting TRBD1. The CDR3 loop spans 15 amino acids. Germline trimming cut 2 bases from V and 6 bases from J; bases unmatched to any gene: 9. Germline V lookup: CDR1 MDHEN, CDR2 SYDVKM. In DNA form, the CDR3 reads TGTGCCAGCAGTTTACAATTTGGGACAGGCTTCGAGCAGTACTTC. It encodes CASSLQFGTGFEQYF.

The V call is TRBV11-2, the J call TRBJ1-1, with a tentative D call TRBD1 (5 bases). Trimming shortened V by 1 base and J by 7 bases, and 13 bases separated the two germline ends. The CDR3 totals 14 residues. CDR1 is SGHAT, CDR2 FQNNGV, per germline. The DNA for the CDR3 is TGTGCCAGCAGCTTAGCCTGGGGCAGGGTTGAAGCTTTCTTT. The encoded protein is CASSLAWGRVEAFF.

The chain uses TRBV6-2 or TRBV6-3 and TRBJ1-1; D is possibly TRBD1 (6 bases). CDR1 is MNHEY and CDR2 is SVGEGT in the germline V gene. This CDR3 has 12 residues. The germline V and J ends were trimmed by 7 bases and 11 bases, with 17 bases remaining between them. The CDR3 loop reads CASTSNRVDAFF. In DNA, the CDR3 is TGTGCCAGCACCTCAAACAGGGTGGATGCTTTCTTT.

The V and J genes are TRBV29-1 and TRBJ1-2; D possibly corresponds to TRBD1 (6 bases). The germline V and J ends were trimmed by 6 bases and 3 bases, with 17 bases remaining between them. The germline V gene has CDR1 SQVTM and CDR2 ANQGSEA. The CDR3 length is 14 residues. CDR3 protein: CSVPSYRADYGYTF. CDR3 DNA sequence: TGCAGCGTGCCCTCTTACAGGGCAGACTATGGCTACACCTTC.

The chain employs TRBV11-1 and TRBJ2-2; the D gene could be TRBD1 or TRBD2 (5 bases each). The V gene's germline CDR1 is SGHAT and CDR2 FQDESV (reference sequence). The CDR3 loop spans 14 amino acids. Trimming shortened V by 1 base and J by 4 bases, and 7 bases separated the two germline ends. The CDR3 region has the DNA TGTGCCAGCAGCTTAGTGAGGGGCACCGGGGAGCTGTTTTTT. As protein: CASSLVRGTGELFF.

The chain carries TRBV6-1 and TRBJ2-3; TRBD2 matches at 12 bases. The V gene end was trimmed by 2 bases and the J gene end by 6 bases; junction bases not matched to a gene: 15. The CDR3 runs 19 residues. Germline V lookup: CDR1 MNHNS, CDR2 SASEGT. The CDR3 here is CASSETGFAGLAGGDTQYF. CDR3 DNA sequence: TGTGCCAGCAGTGAAACAGGGTTCGCGGGACTAGCGGGTGGGGATACGCAGTATTTT.

The rearrangement joins TRBV29-1 to TRBJ2-1; tentatively, D is TRBD2 (6 bases). In germline, CDR1 is SQVTM, CDR2 ANQGSEA. The CDR3 extends over 17 amino acids. Trimming pared 4 bases from V and 7 bases from J, leaving 26 bases between. The CDR3 DNA sequence: TGCAGCGTTGGGCGGGATCATCTGCCCGTCTTGGTAAATGAGCAGTTCTTC. This encodes CSVGRDHLPVLVNEQFF.

The V gene is TRBV27, the J gene TRBJ2-3; TRBD2 matches 7 bases. CDR3 length: 14 residues. Germline CDR1 is MNHEY and CDR2 is SMNVEV (reference sequence). Trimming at V came to 5 bases and at J to 7 bases, leaving 9 bases not matched to a gene. CDR3 residues: CASSLGGGMNTQYF. The DNA for the CDR3 is TGTGCCAGCAGTCTTGGCGGGGGAATGAATACGCAGTATTTT.

The chain combines TRBV30 with TRBJ2-1; possibly TRBD1 for D (5 bases). Trimming took 1 base from V and 7 from J, leaving 8 bases between them. The CDR3 loop spans 12 amino acids. CDR1 is GTSNPN, CDR2 SVGIG, per germline (reference sequence). DNA of the CDR3: TGTGCCTGGAGTGCACAGGTGAATGAGCAGTTCTTC. Its protein product is CAWSAQVNEQFF.

The V call is TRBV11-2, the J call TRBJ2-1; D gene unclear. The CDR3 sequence is 15 residues long. Trimming shortened V by 2 bases and J by 0 bases, and 8 bases separated the two germline ends. Per the germline V gene, CDR1 is SGHAT and CDR2 is FQNNGV. CDR3 in amino acids: CASSLKGGSYNEQFF. DNA for the CDR3: TGTGCCAGCAGCTTAAAGGGCGGCTCCTACAATGAGCAGTTCTTC.

The V and J genes are TRBV27 and TRBJ2-5; D unresolved. V lost 0 bases to trimming and J lost 1 base, with 12 bases between them. Germline values: CDR1 MNHEY, CDR2 SMNVEV (reference sequence). This CDR3 spans 16 amino acids. CDR3 in DNA: TGTGCCAGCAGTTTATCCCCCTGGTTATTCCAAGAGACCCAGTACTTC. It is translated as CASSLSPWLFQETQYF.

This sequence joins TRBV5-4 and TRBJ1-1; TRBD1 aligns across 7 bases. The junction had 13 bases not matched to a gene; V was cut back by 0 bases and J by 5 bases. Germline lookup yields CDR1 SGHNT and CDR2 YYREEE (reference sequence). The CDR3 covers 17 residues. The CDR3 is CASSLDGTAIRGTEAFF. For the CDR3, the DNA is TGTGCCAGCAGCTTGGATGGGACAGCAATCCGGGGGACTGAAGCTTTCTTT. The complete variable domain, with remaining parts taken from reference TRBV5-4 and TRBJ1-1, reads ETGVTQSPTHLIKTRGQQVTLRCSSQSGHNTVSWYQQALGQGPQFIFQYYREEENGRGNFPPRFSGLQFPNYSSELNVNALELDDSALYLCASSLDGTAIRGTEAFFGQGTRLTVV.

The genes are TRBV29-1 and TRBJ2-1; tentatively, D is TRBD1 or TRBD2 (5 bases each). The CDR3 sequence is 15 residues long. V was clipped by 4 bases and J by 2 bases, with 15 bases between them. Germline lookup yields CDR1 SQVTM and CDR2 ANQGSEA. The CDR3 DNA is TGCAGCGTTGCCATCGGGGCCTCTACCTACAATGAGCAGTTCTTC. This sequence encodes CSVAIGASTYNEQFF.

This rearrangement joins TRBV29-1 to TRBJ1-3; D call uncertain. V was cut by 4 bases and J by 1 base, with 5 bases left in between. Germline CDR1 SQVTM, CDR2 ANQGSEA. This CDR3 has 12 residues. The CDR3 sequence is CSVGPSGNTIYF. Here the CDR3 DNA reads TGCAGCGTTGGGCCTTCTGGAAACACCATATATTTT.

The V gene is TRBV5-6, the J gene TRBJ1-3, with 10 bases lining up with TRBD1. Per germline, CDR1 SGHDT and CDR2 YYEEEE. The junction had 11 bases not matched to a gene; V was cut back by 3 bases and J by 8 bases. The CDR3 is 16 residues long. The CDR3 DNA sequence: TGTGCCAGCAGCTGGAACCCGGGACAGGGGATGGACACCATATATTTT. As protein: CASSWNPGQGMDTIYF.